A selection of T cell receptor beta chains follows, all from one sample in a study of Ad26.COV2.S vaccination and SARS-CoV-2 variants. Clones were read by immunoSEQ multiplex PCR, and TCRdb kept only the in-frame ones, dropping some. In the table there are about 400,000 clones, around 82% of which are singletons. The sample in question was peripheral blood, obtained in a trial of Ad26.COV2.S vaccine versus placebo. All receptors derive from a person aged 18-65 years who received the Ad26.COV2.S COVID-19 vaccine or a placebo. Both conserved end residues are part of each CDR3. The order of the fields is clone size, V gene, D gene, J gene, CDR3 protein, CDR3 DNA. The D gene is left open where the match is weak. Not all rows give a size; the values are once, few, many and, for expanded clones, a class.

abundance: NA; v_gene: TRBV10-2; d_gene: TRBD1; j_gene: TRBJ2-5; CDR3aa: CASTNRGLETQYF; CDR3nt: TGCGCCAGCACCAACAGGGGTCTGGAGACCCAGTACTTC
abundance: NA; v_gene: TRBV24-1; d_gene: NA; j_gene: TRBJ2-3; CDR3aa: CATSDFRGADTDTQYF; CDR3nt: TGTGCCACCAGTGATTTTCGGGGGGCCGACACAGATACGCAGTATTTT
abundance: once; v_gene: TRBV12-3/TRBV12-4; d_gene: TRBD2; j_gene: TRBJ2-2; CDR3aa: CASGLAGAGELFF; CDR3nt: TGTGCCAGCGGACTAGCGGGGGCGGGGGAGCTGTTTTTT
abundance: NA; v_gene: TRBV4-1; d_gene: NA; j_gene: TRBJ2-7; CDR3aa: CASSQEGSLGGFTYEQYF; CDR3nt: TGCGCCAGCAGCCAAGAAGGAAGTCTTGGGGGTTTCACCTACGAGCAGTACTTC
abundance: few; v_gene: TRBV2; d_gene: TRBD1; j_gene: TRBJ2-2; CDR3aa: CASSALQGAAGELFF; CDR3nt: TGTGCCAGCAGCGCACTTCAGGGGGCGGCAGGGGAGCTGTTTTTT
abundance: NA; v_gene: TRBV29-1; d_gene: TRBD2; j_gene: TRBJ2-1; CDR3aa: CSVAATSGGRSYNEQFF; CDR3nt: TGCAGCGTGGCCGCGACTAGCGGGGGGCGCTCCTACAATGAGCAGTTCTTC
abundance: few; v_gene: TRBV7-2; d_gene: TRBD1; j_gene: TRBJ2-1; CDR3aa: CASSLRTGVNNEQFF; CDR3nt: TGTGCCAGCAGCTTAAGGACAGGGGTAAACAATGAGCAGTTCTTC
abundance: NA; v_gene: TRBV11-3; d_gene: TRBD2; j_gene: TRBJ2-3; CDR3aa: CASSPGTSEADTQYF; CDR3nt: TGTGCCAGCAGCCCTGGGACTAGTGAGGCAGATACGCAGTATTTT
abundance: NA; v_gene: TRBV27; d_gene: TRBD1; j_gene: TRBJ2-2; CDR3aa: CASSYDRGSNTGELFF; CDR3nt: TGTGCCAGCAGTTACGACAGGGGATCAAACACCGGGGAGCTGTTTTTT
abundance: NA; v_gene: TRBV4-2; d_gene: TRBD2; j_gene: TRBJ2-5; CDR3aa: CASSQDIAGQETQYF; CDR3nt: TGTGCCAGCAGCCAAGATATAGCGGGGCAAGAGACCCAGTACTTC
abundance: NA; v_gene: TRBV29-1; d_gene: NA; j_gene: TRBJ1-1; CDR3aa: CSVEEAGYTEAFF; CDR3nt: TGCAGCGTTGAAGAGGCAGGGTACACTGAAGCTTTCTTT
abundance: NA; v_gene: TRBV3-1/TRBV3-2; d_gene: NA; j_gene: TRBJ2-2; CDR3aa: CATILGVEELFF; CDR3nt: TGTGCCACAATACTAGGGGTTGAGGAGCTGTTTTTT
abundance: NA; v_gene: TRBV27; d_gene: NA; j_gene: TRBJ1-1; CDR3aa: CASSPRSYSEAFF; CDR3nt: TGTGCCAGCAGTCCTAGATCTTATTCCGAAGCTTTCTTT
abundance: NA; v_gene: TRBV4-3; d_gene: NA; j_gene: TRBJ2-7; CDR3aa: CASSQVGGNGEQYF; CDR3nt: TGCGCCAGCAGCCAAGTTGGGGGTAACGGCGAGCAGTACTTC
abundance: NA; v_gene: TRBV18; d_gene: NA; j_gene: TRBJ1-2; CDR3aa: CASSPGGSYGYTF; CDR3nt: TGTGCCAGCTCACCGGGCGGTTCTTATGGCTACACCTTC
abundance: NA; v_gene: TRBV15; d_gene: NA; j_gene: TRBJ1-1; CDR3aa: CATSRDPANTEAFF; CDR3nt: TGTGCCACCAGCAGAGATCCAGCCAACACTGAAGCTTTCTTT
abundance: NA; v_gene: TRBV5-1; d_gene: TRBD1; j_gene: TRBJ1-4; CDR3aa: CASSSLTGGGEKLFF; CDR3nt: TGCGCCAGCAGCTCCTTGACAGGGGGCGGCGAAAAACTGTTTTTT
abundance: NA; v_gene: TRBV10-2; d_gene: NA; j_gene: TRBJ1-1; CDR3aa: CASSDTGRGTISTEAFF; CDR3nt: TGCGCCAGCAGTGATACCGGGCGAGGGACCATATCCACTGAAGCTTTCTTT
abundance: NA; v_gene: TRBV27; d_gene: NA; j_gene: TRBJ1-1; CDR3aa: CASSLTGGMNTEAFF; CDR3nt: TGTGCCAGCAGTTTAACCGGCGGGATGAACACTGAAGCTTTCTTT
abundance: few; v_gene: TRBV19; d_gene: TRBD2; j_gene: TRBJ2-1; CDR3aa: CASSLGLAGGQGYNEQFF; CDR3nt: TGTGCCAGTAGTTTGGGACTAGCGGGAGGACAGGGCTACAATGAGCAGTTCTTC
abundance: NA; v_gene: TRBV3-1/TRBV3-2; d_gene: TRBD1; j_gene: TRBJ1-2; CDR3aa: CASSPGGGHYGYTF; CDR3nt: TGTGCCAGCAGTCCAGGGGGCGGACACTATGGCTACACCTTC
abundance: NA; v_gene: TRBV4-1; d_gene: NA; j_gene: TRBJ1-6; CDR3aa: CASSQDRAGAYSPLHF; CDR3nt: TGCGCCAGCAGCCAAGATCGGGCAGGGGCATATTCACCCCTCCACTTT
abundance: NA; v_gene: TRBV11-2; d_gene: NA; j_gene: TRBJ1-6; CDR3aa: CASSAHQDNSPLHF; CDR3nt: TGTGCCAGCAGCGCTCATCAGGACAATTCACCCCTCCACTTT
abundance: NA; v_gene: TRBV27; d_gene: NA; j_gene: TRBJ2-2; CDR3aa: CASSLWFGGLTGELFF; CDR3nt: TGTGCCAGCAGTTTATGGTTCGGGGGTTTGACCGGGGAGCTGTTTTTT
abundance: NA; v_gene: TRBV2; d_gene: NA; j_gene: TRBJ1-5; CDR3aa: CASSEEGMSNQPQHF; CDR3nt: TGTGCCAGCAGTGAAGAGGGGATGAGCAATCAGCCCCAGCATTTT
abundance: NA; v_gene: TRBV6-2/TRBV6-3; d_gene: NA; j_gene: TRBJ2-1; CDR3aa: CASSYSRALKYHEQFF; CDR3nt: TGTGCCAGCAGTTACTCTAGAGCCCTGAAGTACCATGAGCAGTTCTTC
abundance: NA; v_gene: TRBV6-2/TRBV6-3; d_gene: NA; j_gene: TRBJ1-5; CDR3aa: CASTPRGQGDQPQHF; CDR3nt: TGTGCCAGCACCCCAAGGGGACAAGGGGATCAGCCCCAGCATTTT
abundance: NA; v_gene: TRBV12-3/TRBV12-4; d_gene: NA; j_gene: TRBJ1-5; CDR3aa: CASSLGVEQPQHF; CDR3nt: TGTGCCAGCAGTTTAGGGGTGGAGCAGCCCCAGCATTTT
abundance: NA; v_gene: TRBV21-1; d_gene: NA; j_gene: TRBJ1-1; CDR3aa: CASSNHTGGTPNTEAFF; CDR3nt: TGTGCCAGCAGCAACCACACCGGGGGGACTCCAAACACTGAAGCTTTCTTT
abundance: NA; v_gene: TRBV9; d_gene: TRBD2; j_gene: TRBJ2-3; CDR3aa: CASSPGAGVTTDTQYF; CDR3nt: TGTGCCAGCAGCCCAGGAGCGGGGGTTACCACAGATACGCAGTATTTT
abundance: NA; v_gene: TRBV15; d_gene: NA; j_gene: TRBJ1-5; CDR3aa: CATSRDSDSNQPQHF; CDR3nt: TGTGCCACCAGCAGAGACAGCGATAGCAATCAGCCCCAGCATTTT